Following are 21 T cell receptor beta chains from one sample sequenced in a study of shared T cell receptors in the human thymus. TCRdb's copy holds only in-frame clones and misses some; the assay was immunoSEQ multiplex PCR. There are roughly 560,000 clones in the sample; approximately 80% occur only once, and more than 0.01% lies in the top ten. These data were also filed under a second study, of human thymus T cells.

Sequenced sample: thymocytes. Receptors were obtained from a boy under two years old with a congenital heart defect.

The V call is TRBV7-8, the J call TRBJ2-6; the match to TRBD2 covers 15 bases. Germline CDR1 and CDR2: SGHVS and FQNEAQ. This CDR3 spans 20 amino acids. With V trimmed by 3 bases and J by 0 bases, 6 bases remained unmatched. The CDR3 bases are TGTGCCAGCAGCTTCCGAAGGACTAGCGGGAGGGACTCTGGGGCCAACGTCCTGACTTTC. Residues: CASSFRRTSGRDSGANVLTF.

The V gene is TRBV5-6, the J gene TRBJ2-7; 9 bases are a match to TRBD1. The CDR3 contains 15 residues. Germline values: CDR1 SGHDT, CDR2 YYEEEE. Losses at the gene ends were 3 bases for V and 4 bases for J; bases not matched to a gene: 8. The CDR3 here is CASSSRQGGIYEQYF. CDR3 DNA: TGTGCCAGCAGCTCGAGACAGGGGGGGATTTACGAGCAGTACTTC.

The chain combines TRBV27 with TRBJ2-7; 9 bases fit TRBD1. The CDR3 length is 15 residues. The germline V gene has CDR1 MNHEY and CDR2 SMNVEV (reference sequence). Trimming took 4 bases from V and 3 from J; bases not matched to a gene: 7. The CDR3, as DNA: TGTGCCAGCAGTTGGGACCGGGACAGGGTCTACGAGCAGTACTTC. It is translated as CASSWDRDRVYEQYF.

The rearrangement uses TRBV4-1 and TRBJ2-7, with 7 bases lining up with TRBD2. CDR3 length: 15 amino acids. CDR1 and CDR2 from the germline V gene are MGHRA and YSYEKL. V was clipped by 1 base and J by 6 bases; unmatched bases: 9. The CDR3 sequence is CASSQVRTRTGEQYF. The CDR3 bases are TGCGCCAGCAGCCAAGTCCGGACTAGGACCGGCGAGCAGTACTTC.

The genes are TRBV19 and TRBJ1-5; TRBD1 might be the D (6 bases). Trimming stripped 7 bases from V and 11 bases from J, with 18 bases between. This CDR3 has 13 amino acids. CDR1 LNHDA and CDR2 SQIVND come from the germline V gene (reference sequence). In nucleotides, the CDR3 is TGTGCCAGTACTGTCAGGGGTCAGGGAACCCAGCATTTT. Translation: CASTVRGQGTQHF.

CDR3 protein: CSVEQGLPLGNEQFF. CDR3 sequence (DNA): TGCAGCGTTGAACAGGGTCTCCCTCTTGGGAATGAGCAGTTCTTC. The chain has TRBV29-1 and TRBJ2-1; D is perhaps TRBD1 (5 bases). In germline, CDR1 is SQVTM, CDR2 ANQGSEA. V lost 2 bases and J lost 7, with 18 bases in between. The CDR3 is 15 amino acids.

Points on this clone: Sequence at one end of the junction differs from germline and may be a read error. The chain couples TRBV7-7 to TRBJ2-7; 14 nucleotides agree with TRBD2. The CDR3 is made up of 18 amino acids. The germline V gene encodes CDR1 SSHAT and CDR2 FNYEAQ (reference sequence). This CDR3 is CASSPGLAGVPSSYEQYF. For the CDR3, the DNA is TGTGCTAGCAGCCCGGGACTAGCGGGAGTTCCCAGCTCCTACGAGCAGTACTTC.

This chain links TRBV5-4 with TRBJ1-2; D not resolved. V lost 0 bases, J lost 7 bases, and 10 bases lay in between. The CDR3 extends over 13 amino acids. Germline assignment: CDR1 SGHNT and CDR2 YYREEE (reference sequence). In DNA, the CDR3 is TGTGCCAGCAGCTTGGAGAGAGGATTTGGCTACACCTTC. This codes for CASSLERGFGYTF.

The V and J genes are TRBV6-1 and TRBJ2-7; 10 nucleotides align to TRBD2. Trimming at V came to 3 bases and at J to 3 bases, leaving 5 bases not matched to a gene. CDR1 MNHNS and CDR2 SASEGT come from the germline V gene. This CDR3 has 15 amino acids. In DNA, the CDR3 is TGTGCCAGCAGTGAGTGGACTAGCGGAAACTACGAGCAGTACTTC. It is translated as CASSEWTSGNYEQYF.

This chain connects TRBV15 to TRBJ1-4; 11 nucleotides align to TRBD1. This CDR3 region has 15 residues. V lost 9 bases to trimming and J lost 8 bases; unmatched junction nucleotides: 11. Germline CDR1 is LNHNV and CDR2 is YYDKDF (reference sequence). The CDR3 region is CATRGQGAAVEKLFF. For the CDR3, the DNA is TGTGCCACAAGAGGACAGGGGGCGGCTGTCGAAAAACTGTTTTTT.

This chain links TRBV4-1 with TRBJ2-1; 7 nucleotides agree with TRBD2. The CDR3 has 14 amino acids. V shed 1 base, J shed 9 bases, and the junction held 6 bases outside the gene matches. Germline CDR1 is MGHRA and CDR2 is YSYEKL. The CDR3 DNA reads TGCGCCAGCAGCCAAGTTGTGCGGGAGTGTGAGCAGTTCTTC. Translation gives CASSQVVRECEQFF.

V is TRBV11-3 and J is TRBJ2-7, with D tentatively TRBD1 (5 bases). Germline CDR1 and CDR2: SGHNT and YENEEA. The ends were cut back, 2 bases at V and 2 bases at J, with 13 bases in the middle. CDR3 length: 15 residues. The CDR3 sequence: CASSLSRQGPYEQYF. In DNA form, the CDR3 reads TGTGCCAGCAGCTTATCACGGCAGGGTCCCTACGAGCAGTACTTC.

The chain couples TRBV18 to TRBJ2-7; TRBD1 matches 9 bases. J was trimmed by 0 bases and V by 4 bases; bases with no gene match: 16. The CDR3 spans 19 residues. Germline V gene lookup returns CDR1 KGHSH and CDR2 LQKENI. The CDR3 bases are TGTGCCAGCTCACTTGGACAGGGGCGTTCAACTTGGAGCTCCTACGAGCAGTACTTC. Its protein is CASSLGQGRSTWSSYEQYF.

For the CDR3, the DNA is TGCAGCGTGACGGGACAGGGGGCTGGGGCCAACGTCCTGACTTTC. Translation gives CSVTGQGAGANVLTF. V and J are TRBV29-1 and TRBJ2-6; 11 bases are shared with TRBD1. Germline trimming cut 6 bases from V and 2 bases from J; bases unmatched to any gene: 3. Germline lookup yields CDR1 SQVTM and CDR2 ANQGSEA. This CDR3 spans 15 amino acids.

This chain connects TRBV10-1 to TRBJ2-7, with 8 bases matching TRBD1. With 6 bases clipped from V and 6 bases from J, the junction kept 7 bases outside the gene matches. CDR3 length: 13 amino acids. The germline gives CDR1 WNHNN, CDR2 SYGVQD (reference sequence). In DNA form, the CDR3 reads TGCGCCAGCAGGAAAGACAGGGGTAGCGAGCAGTACTTC. Protein: CASRKDRGSEQYF.

The chain has TRBV2 and TRBJ1-4; D gene uncertain. There are 15 residues in the CDR3. CDR1 is SNHLY, CDR2 FYNNEI, per germline. V lost 6 bases and J lost 3, with 14 bases in between. CDR3 coding DNA: TGTGCCAGCAGCGTCGGGGAATCGGCTAATGAAAAACTGTTTTTT. Amino acids: CASSVGESANEKLFF.

This clone has just one count. The chain couples TRBV20-1 to TRBJ1-3; D not resolved. The germline V gene has CDR1 DFQATT and CDR2 SNEGSKA (reference sequence). Trimming cost V 3 bases and J 7 bases, with 7 bases left between them. This CDR3 has 11 residues. CDR3 nucleotides: TGCAGTGCTAGGGAGGCGAACACCATATATTTT. Its translation is CSAREANTIYF.

This clone was seen a handful of times. The V call is TRBV28, the J call TRBJ2-3; TRBD1 agrees at 11 bases. Germline V gene data show CDR1 as MDHEN and CDR2 as SYDVKM. The J segment lost 2 bases and the V segment lost 3 bases, leaving 7 bases of the junction unmatched. The CDR3 contains 17 residues. The CDR3 nucleotides read TGTGCCAGCAGTTTCCGGGACAGGGGGTCGAACACAGATACGCAGTATTTT. Its translation is CASSFRDRGSNTDTQYF.

The gene calls are TRBV7-9 and TRBJ1-1, with TRBD1 matching 8 bases. The CDR3 covers 15 residues. Germline values: CDR1 SEHNR, CDR2 FQNEAQ (reference sequence). V trimming: 5 bases; J trimming: 1 base; junction bases outside the gene matches: 6. DNA for the CDR3: TGTGCCAGCAGCGACCAGGGACAGGAGAACACTGAAGCTTTCTTT. It is translated as CASSDQGQENTEAFF. Combining the CDR3 with reference TRBV7-9 and TRBJ1-1 gives the whole variable domain DTGVSQNPRHKITKRGQNVTFRCDPISEHNRLYWYRQTLGQGPEFLTYFQNEAQLEKSRLLSDRFSAERPKGSFSTLEIQRTEQGDSAMYLCASSDQGQENTEAFFGQGTRLTVV.

This rearrangement joins TRBV30 to TRBJ2-5, with TRBD2 matching over 9 bases. The CDR3 has 16 amino acids. The V gene end was trimmed by 2 bases and the J gene end by 5 bases; junction bases not matched to a gene: 12. Germline V gene sequence: CDR1 GTSNPN, CDR2 SVGIG (reference sequence). The CDR3 DNA reads TGTGCCTGGAGTCCCCCCCCGTTAGCGGGAGAGGAGACCCAGTACTTC. Its translation is CAWSPPPLAGEETQYF.

V is TRBV5-4 and J is TRBJ2-2; 7 bases match TRBD2. From germline, CDR1 is SGHNT and CDR2 YYREEE (reference sequence). With V trimmed by 2 bases and J by 6 bases, 13 bases remained unmatched. The CDR3 sequence is 17 residues long. CDR3 DNA sequence: TGTGCCAGCAGCTTAGATGCTGCGGGAGAGACCGCCGGGGAGCTGTTTTTT. It yields the protein CASSLDAAGETAGELFF. Supplemented by reference TRBV5-4 and TRBJ2-2, the full variable domain reads ETGVTQSPTHLIKTRGQQVTLRCSSQSGHNTVSWYQQALGQGPQFIFQYYREEENGRGNFPPRFSGLQFPNYSSELNVNALELDDSALYLCASSLDAAGETAGELFFGEGSRLTVL.